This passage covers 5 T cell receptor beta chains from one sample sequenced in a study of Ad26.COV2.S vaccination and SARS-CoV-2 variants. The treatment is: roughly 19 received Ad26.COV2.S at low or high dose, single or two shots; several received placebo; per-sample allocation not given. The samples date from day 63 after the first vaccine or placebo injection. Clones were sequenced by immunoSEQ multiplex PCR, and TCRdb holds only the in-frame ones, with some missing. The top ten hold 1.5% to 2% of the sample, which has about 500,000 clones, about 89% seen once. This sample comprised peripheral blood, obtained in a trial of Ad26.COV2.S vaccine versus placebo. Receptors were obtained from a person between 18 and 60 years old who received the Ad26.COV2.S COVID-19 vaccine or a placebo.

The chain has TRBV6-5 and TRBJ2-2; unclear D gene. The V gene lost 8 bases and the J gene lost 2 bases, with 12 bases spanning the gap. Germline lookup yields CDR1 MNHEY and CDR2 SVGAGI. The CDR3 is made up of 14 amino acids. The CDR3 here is CASGLIPNTGELFF. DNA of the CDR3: TGTGCCAGCGGGTTGATACCAAACACCGGGGAGCTGTTTTTT.

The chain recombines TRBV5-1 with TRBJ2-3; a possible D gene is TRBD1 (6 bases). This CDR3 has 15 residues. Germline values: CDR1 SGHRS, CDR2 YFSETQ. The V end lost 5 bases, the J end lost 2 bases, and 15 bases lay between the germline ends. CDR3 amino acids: CASSPDRLYTDTQYF. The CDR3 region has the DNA TGCGCCAGCAGTCCCGACAGGTTATACACAGATACGCAGTATTTT.

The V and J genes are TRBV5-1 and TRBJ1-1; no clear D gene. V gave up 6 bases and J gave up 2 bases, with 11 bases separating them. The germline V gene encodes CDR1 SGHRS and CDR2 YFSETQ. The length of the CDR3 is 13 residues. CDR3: CASKNTVNTEAFF. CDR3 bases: TGCGCCAGCAAGAATACGGTAAACACTGAAGCTTTCTTT.

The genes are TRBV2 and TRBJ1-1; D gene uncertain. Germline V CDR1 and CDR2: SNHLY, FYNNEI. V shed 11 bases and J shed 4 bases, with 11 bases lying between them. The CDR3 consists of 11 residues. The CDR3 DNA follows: TGTGCCTCCCTTGCGGGCACTGAAGCTTTCTTT. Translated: CASLAGTEAFF.

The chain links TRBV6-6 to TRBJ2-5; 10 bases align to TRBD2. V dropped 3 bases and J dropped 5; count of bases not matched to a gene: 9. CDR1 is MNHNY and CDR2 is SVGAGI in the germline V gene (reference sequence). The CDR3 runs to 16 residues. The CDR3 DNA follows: TGTGCCAGCAGTTATGCGAGCGGGGGGGCCCCGGAGACCCAGTACTTC. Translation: CASSYASGGAPETQYF.